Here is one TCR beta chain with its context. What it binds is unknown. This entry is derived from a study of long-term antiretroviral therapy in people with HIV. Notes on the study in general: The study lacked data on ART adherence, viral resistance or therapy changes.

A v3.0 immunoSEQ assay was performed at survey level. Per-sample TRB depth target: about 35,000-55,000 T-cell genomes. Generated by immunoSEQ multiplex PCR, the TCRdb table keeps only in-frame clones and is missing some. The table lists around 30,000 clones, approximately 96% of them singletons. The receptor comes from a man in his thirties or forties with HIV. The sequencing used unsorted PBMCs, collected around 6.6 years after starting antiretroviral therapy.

The CDR3 loop reads CASSTLVAANQPQHF. The DNA of the CDR3 is TGTGCCAGCAGTACCCTCGTGGCCGCTAATCAGCCCCAGCATTTT. This chain joins TRBV27 and TRBJ1-5; D unresolved. V was cut by 5 bases and J by 4 bases, with 15 bases left in between. This CDR3 is built from 15 residues. The germline V gene has CDR1 MNHEY and CDR2 SMNVEV (reference sequence).